This TCR beta chain derives from a study of beta chain features in type 1 diabetes. Study results and caveats: When Type 1 diabetes patients were examined, their TCRB CDR3s proved moderately but significantly shorter in all four CD4+ subsets. Over-representation of high TCR-expressing cells was a possible consequence of cDNA sequencing. The similarity of naive, central memory and Treg TCRB repertoires appeared greater among patients than among healthy donors.

In this sample, this clone turned up a few times. Its antigen is unidentified. Reverse transcribing all isolated RNA meant expressed TCRB transcripts were sequenced. Generated by immunoSEQ multiplex PCR, the TCRdb table keeps only in-frame clones and is missing some. The sample has about 210,000 clones, 11% seen once. A sort by CD45RO/CCR7/CD25/CD127/CD95/CD27 yielded CD4+ naive, central memory, regulatory and stem cell-like memory cells. This TCR derives from a man younger than 30 in good health. The sample was central memory CD4+ T cells from blood.

CDR3 sequence (DNA): TGTGCCAGCTCACCAGCTATCTCCTACAATGAGCAGTTCTTC. Translation: CASSPAISYNEQFF. This chain links TRBV18 with TRBJ2-1; D is unclear. The CDR3 consists of 14 residues. Germline assignment: CDR1 KGHSH and CDR2 LQKENI. Trimming cost V 2 bases and J 0 bases, with 5 bases left between them.